Sequencing of this TCR beta chain was carried out in a study of PD-1 blockade in classical Hodgkin lymphoma (dated by TCRdb to 2019 to 2021). About the study as a whole: Nivolumab dosing was 3 mg/kg intravenously every 2 weeks, continuing until either disease progression or unacceptable toxicity. The study used CyTOF and TCR beta sequencing to define a peripheral blood immune signature of response to PD-1 blockade in classical Hodgkin lymphoma.

The V and J ends are trimmed by 5 bases and 6 bases, leaving 13 bases between them. The CDR3 sequence holds 13 residues, the cysteine and phenylalanine included. Solely the CDR3 DNA is kept, with 39 bases framed from the first base. CDR1 and CDR2, looked up from the germline V gene, are SGHDN and FVKESK. General conclusions and limits of the study: The study covered only a single clinical trial cohort, and the causes of the repertoire differences, possibly disease activity or prior therapy, were still not defined. Lower diversity was seen in patients whose nivolumab began less than 1 year after ASCT, and these patients were left out of later analyses so that immune reconstitution would not confound the results. A significant rise by C4D1 was seen in CD4+ but not CD8+ TCR diversity (p=0.0027 vs p=0.16), with the rise being most apparent in complete responders (p=0.02). Trial patients achieving complete response had baseline diversity similar to newly diagnosed patients, whereas partial responders and progressors had significantly lower diversity. Baseline TCR diversity was reported as lower in newly diagnosed patients than in healthy donors, and lower still in relapsed/refractory patients.

As concerns this clone: Its cognate antigen has yet to be identified. The sample holds no much larger clone one base away, and base qualities are not on file.

The Qiagen DNeasy kit was used to extract genomic DNA both from unsorted PBMCs and from the negatively selected CD4+ and CD8+ fractions. Using primers that anneal to V and J segments, immunoSEQ multiplex PCR amplified the TCR beta CDR3 regions. A synthetic immune receptor repertoire was used to minimize amplification bias, and remaining bias was computationally removed after sequencing. The original pipeline was this. Repertoire diversity was quantified as the Shannon entropy index using custom Python scripts. Unsorted, CD4+ and CD8+ repertoires were analyzed separately, except in combined analyses where CD4+ and CD8+ sequences were merged in silico. Clonal expansion was defined as a frequency increase of at least 2-fold after treatment compared with C1D1, and clones undetected at baseline were assigned a pseudocount of 0.5. Clones with 0 or 1 copy at C1D1 were classified as singleton clones, and clones with 2 or more copies were classified as non-singleton clones. By matching protein sequences in sorted samples from the same patient, clones expanded in unsorted samples were annotated as CD4+, CD8+ or unknown. Wilcoxon tests on paired samples were used to test changes in diversity from C1D1 to C4D1. The table was pulled from immuneACCESS by TCRdb, which kept in-frame rearrangements only. Such tables lose some clones; where checked, under half of the loss comes from unresolved V genes, and the rest has no known cause. D and trimming were read from the DNA, whereas the V and J calls and clone size are those reported in that table. The sample table lists about 100,000 clones, approximately 80% of them with a count of one. More than 10% of the sample is in the top ten clones.

The time point label, read with the paper, signifies: cycle 1 day 1 (C1D1), immediately before nivolumab initiation. All trial patients had relapsed after autologous stem cell transplantation, with cohorts A, B and C differing in prior brentuximab vedotin exposure. The trial cohort comprised more than 55 patients with relapsed/refractory classical Hodgkin lymphoma whose best overall responses were complete response, partial response or progressive disease. In the multi-cohort phase II CheckMate 205 trial, trial patients received single-agent nivolumab. An independent review committee assessed best overall response by applying the 2007 International Working Group response criteria. PBMCs from the trial were collected at three points: immediately before nivolumab initiation (C1D1), and during therapy at cycle 2 day 1 and cycle 4 day 1. Peripheral blood was collected in 8 mL Vacutainer Cell Preparation Tubes, from which PBMCs were isolated by centrifugation and then cryopreserved.

The sequence was obtained from a human donor with classical Hodgkin lymphoma. The chain couples TRBV14 to TRBJ1-2; the D gene identity is not certain. Sequencing used peripheral blood mononuclear cells (PBMCs), obtained at baseline. At the DNA level, the sequence is TGTGCCAGCAGCGCCCGGGTGGGGAATGGCTACACCTTC. Its protein reads: CASSARVGNGYTF.